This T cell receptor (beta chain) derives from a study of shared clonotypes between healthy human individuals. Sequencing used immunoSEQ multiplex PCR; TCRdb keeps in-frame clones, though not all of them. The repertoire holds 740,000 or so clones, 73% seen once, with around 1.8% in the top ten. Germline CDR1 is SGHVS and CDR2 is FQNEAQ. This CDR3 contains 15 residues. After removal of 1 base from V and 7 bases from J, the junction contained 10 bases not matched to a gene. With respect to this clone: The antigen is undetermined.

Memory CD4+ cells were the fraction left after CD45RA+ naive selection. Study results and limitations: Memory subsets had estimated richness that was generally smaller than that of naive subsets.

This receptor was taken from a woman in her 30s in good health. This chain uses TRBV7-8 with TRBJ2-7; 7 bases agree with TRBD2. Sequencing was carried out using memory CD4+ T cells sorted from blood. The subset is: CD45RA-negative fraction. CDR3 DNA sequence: TGTGCCAGCAGCTTAGTAGCCAGCGGGATAGGAGAGCAGTACTTC. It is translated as CASSLVASGIGEQYF.